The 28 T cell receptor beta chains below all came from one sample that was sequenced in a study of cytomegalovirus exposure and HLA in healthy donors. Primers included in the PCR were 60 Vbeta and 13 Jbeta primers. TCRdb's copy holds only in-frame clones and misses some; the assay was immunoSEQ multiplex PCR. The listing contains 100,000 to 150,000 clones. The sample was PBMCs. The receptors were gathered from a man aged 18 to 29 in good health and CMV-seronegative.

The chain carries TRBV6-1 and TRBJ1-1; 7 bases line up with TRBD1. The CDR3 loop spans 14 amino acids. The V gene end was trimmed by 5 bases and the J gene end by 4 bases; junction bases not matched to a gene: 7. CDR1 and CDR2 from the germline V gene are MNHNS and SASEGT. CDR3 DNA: TGTGCCAGCAGTACCCACAGGGGCCGCACTGAAGCTTTCTTT. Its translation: CASSTHRGRTEAFF.

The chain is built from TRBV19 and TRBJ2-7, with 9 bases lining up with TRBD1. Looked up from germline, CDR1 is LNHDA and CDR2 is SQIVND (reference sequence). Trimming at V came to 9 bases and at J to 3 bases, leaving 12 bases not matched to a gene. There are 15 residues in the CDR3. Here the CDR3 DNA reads TGTGCCAGAACCGTATCGGGACAGGGATTCTACGAGCAGTACTTC. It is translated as CARTVSGQGFYEQYF.

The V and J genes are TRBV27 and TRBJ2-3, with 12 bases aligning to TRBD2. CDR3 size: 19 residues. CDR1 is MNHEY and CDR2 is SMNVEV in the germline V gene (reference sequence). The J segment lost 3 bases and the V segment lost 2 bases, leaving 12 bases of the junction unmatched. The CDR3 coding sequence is TGTGCCAGCAGTTTAAAGGCGGCTAGCGGGAGGGGCGGAACAGATACGCAGTATTTT. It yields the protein CASSLKAASGRGGTDTQYF.

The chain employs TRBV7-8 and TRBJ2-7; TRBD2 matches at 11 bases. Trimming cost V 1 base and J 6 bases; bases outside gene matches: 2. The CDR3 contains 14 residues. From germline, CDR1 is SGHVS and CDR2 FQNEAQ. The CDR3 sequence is CASSLVLAGAEQYF. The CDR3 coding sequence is TGTGCCAGCAGCTTAGTACTAGCGGGAGCCGAGCAGTACTTC.

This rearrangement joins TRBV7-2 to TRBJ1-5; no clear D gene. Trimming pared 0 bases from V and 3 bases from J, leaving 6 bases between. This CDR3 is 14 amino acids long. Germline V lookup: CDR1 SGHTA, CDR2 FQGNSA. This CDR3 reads CASSLARNNQPQHF. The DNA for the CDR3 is TGTGCCAGCAGCTTAGCCAGGAACAATCAGCCCCAGCATTTT.

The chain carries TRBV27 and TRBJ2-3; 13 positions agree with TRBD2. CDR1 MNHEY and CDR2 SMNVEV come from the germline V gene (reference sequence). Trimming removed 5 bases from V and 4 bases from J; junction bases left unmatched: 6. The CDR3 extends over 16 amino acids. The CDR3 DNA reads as TGTGCCAGCAGTCACGGACTAGCGGGAGTATCAGATACGCAGTATTTT. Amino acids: CASSHGLAGVSDTQYF.

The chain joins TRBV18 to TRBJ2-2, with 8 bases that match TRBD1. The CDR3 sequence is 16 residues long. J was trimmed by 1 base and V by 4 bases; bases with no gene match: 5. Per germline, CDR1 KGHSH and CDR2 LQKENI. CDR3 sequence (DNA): TGTGCCAGCTCACGTACCGGGACAGGGAACACCGGGGAGCTGTTTTTT. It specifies CASSRTGTGNTGELFF. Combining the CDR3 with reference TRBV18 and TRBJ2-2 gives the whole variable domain NAGVMQNPRHLVRRRGQEARLRCSPMKGHSHVYWYRQLPEEGLKFMVYLQKENIIDESGMPKERFSAEFPKEGPSILRIQQVVRGDSAAYFCASSRTGTGNTGELFFGEGSRLTVL.

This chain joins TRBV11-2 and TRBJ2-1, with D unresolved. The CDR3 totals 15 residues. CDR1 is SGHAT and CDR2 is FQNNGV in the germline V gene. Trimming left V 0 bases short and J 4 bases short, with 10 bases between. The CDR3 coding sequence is TGTGCCAGCAGCTTAGATCGGCAGCGATACAATGAGCAGTTCTTC. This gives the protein CASSLDRQRYNEQFF. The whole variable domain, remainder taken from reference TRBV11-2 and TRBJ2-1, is EAGVAQSPRYKIIEKRQSVAFWCNPISGHATLYWYQQILGQGPKLLIQFQNNGVVDDSQLPKDRFSAERLKGVDSTLKIQPAKLEDSAVYLCASSLDRQRYNEQFFGPGTRLTVL.

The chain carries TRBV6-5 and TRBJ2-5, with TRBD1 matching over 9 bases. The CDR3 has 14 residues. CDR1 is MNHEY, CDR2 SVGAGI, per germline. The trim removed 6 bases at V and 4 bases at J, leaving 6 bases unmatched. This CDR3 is CASSRNRGLETQYF. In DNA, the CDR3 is TGTGCCAGCAGCAGAAACAGGGGGCTAGAGACCCAGTACTTC.

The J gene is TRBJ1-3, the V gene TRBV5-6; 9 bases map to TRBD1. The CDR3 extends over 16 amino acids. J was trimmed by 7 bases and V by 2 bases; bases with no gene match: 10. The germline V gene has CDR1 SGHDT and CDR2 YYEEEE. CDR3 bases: TGTGCCAGCAGCTTAAGATCCCGGGACAGGGTGAACACCATATATTTT. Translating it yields CASSLRSRDRVNTIYF.

Here the CDR3 DNA reads TGTGCCAGCAGTTACCAATTGGGACAGGGGGATCAGCCCCAGCATTTT. This encodes CASSYQLGQGDQPQHF. The V and J genes are TRBV6-6 and TRBJ1-5, with 11 positions matching TRBD1. V was clipped by 2 bases and J by 5 bases; unmatched bases: 5. Looked up from germline, CDR1 is MNHNY and CDR2 is SVGAGI (reference sequence). The CDR3 totals 16 residues.

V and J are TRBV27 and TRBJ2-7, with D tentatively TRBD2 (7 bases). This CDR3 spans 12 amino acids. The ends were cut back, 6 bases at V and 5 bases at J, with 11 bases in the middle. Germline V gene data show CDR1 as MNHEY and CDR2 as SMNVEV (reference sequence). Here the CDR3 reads CASREGGHEQYF. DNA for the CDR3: TGTGCCAGCAGAGAGGGGGGGCACGAGCAGTACTTC.

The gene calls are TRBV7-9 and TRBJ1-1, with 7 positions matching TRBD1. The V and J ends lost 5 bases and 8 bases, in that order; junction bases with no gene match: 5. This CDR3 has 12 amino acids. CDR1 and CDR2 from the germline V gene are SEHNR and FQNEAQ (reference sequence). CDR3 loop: CASSLLQGEAFF. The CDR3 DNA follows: TGTGCCAGCAGCCTCTTACAGGGGGAAGCTTTCTTT.

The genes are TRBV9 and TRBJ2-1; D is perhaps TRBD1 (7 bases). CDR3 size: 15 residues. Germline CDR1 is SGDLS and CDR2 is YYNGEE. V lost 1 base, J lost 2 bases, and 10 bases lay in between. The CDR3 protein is CASSVRGTAYNEQFF. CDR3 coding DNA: TGTGCCAGCAGCGTACGCGGGACAGCCTACAATGAGCAGTTCTTC.

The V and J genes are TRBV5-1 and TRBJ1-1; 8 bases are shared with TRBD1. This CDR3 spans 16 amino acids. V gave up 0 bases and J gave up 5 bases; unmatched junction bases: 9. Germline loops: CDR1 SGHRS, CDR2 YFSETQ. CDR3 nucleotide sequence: TGCGCCAGCAGCTTGGCCCTAACAGGGGGGGGGACTGAAGCTTTCTTT. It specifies CASSLALTGGGTEAFF.

CDR3 protein: CAWSVGTSFQNIQYF. CDR3 nucleotide sequence: TGTGCCTGGAGTGTCGGGACTAGCTTCCAAAACATTCAGTACTTC. The J gene is TRBJ2-4, the V gene TRBV30, with 9 positions matching TRBD2. Germline CDR1 reads GTSNPN; CDR2 reads SVGIG (reference sequence). V was clipped by 0 bases and J by 5 bases; unmatched bases: 5. There are 15 residues in the CDR3.

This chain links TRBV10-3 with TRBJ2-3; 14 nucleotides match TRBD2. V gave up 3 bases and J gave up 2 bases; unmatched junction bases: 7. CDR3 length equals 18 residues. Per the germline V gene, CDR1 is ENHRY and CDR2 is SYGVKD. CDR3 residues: CAISDLGLAGVPTDTQYF. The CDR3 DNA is TGTGCCATCAGTGATTTGGGACTAGCGGGGGTCCCCACAGATACGCAGTATTTT.

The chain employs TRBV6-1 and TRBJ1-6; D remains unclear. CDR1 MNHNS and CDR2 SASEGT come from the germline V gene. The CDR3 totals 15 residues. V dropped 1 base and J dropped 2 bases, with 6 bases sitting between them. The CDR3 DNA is TGTGCCAGCAGTGAAGTTGAGACCTATAATTCACCCCTCCACTTT. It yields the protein CASSEVETYNSPLHF.

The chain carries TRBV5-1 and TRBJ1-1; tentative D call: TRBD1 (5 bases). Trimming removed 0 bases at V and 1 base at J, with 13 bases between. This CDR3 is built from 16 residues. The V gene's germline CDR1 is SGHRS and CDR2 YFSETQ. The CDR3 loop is CASSLASGLRNTEAFF. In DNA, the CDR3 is TGCGCCAGCAGCTTGGCTTCGGGACTCAGGAACACTGAAGCTTTCTTT.

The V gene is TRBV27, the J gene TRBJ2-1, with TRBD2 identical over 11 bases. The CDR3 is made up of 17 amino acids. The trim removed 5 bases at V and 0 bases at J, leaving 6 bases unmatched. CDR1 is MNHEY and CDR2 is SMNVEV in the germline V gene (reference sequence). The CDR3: CASSKVAGGHSYNEQFF. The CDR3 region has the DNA TGTGCCAGCAGTAAAGTAGCGGGAGGGCACTCCTACAATGAGCAGTTCTTC.

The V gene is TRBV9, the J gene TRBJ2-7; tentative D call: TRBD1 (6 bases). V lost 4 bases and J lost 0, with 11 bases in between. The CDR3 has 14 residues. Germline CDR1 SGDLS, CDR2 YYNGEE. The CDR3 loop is CASSPQGLSYEQYF. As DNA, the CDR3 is TGTGCCAGCAGCCCACAGGGCCTCTCCTACGAGCAGTACTTC. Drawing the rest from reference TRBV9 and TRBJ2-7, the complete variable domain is DSGVTQTPKHLITATGQRVTLRCSPRSGDLSVYWYQQSLDQGLQFLIQYYNGEERAKGNILERFSAQQFPDLHSELNLSSLELGDSALYFCASSPQGLSYEQYFGPGTRLTVT.

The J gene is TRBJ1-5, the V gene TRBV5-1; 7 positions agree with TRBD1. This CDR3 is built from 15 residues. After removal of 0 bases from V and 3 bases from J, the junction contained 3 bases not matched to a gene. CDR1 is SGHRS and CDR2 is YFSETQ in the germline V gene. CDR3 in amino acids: CASSLGTGNNQPQHF. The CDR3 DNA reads TGCGCCAGCAGCTTGGGGACAGGAAACAATCAGCCCCAGCATTTT.

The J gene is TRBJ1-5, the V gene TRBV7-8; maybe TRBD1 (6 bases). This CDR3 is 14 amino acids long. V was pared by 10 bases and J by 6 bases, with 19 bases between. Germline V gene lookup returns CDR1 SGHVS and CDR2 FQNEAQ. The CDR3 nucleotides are TGTGCCACCTTTAAGGGCAGGGGCGCTCAGCCCCAGCATTTT. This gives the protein CATFKGRGAQPQHF.

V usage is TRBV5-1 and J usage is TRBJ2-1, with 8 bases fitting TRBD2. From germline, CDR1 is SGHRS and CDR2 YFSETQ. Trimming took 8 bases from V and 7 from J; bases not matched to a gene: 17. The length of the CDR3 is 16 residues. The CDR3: CASNLGGQAGANEQFF. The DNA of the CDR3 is TGCGCCAGTAACCTTGGCGGCCAAGCGGGAGCTAATGAGCAGTTCTTC.

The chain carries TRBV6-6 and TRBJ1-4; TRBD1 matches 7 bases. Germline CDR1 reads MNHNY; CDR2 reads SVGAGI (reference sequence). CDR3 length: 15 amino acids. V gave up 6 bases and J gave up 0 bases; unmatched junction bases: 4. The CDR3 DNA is TGTGCCAGCAGAACAGGGGTTGCAACTAATGAAAAACTGTTTTTT. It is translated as CASRTGVATNEKLFF.

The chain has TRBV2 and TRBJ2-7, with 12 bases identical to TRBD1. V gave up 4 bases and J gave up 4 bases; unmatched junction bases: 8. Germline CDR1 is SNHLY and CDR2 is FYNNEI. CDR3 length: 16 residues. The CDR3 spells CASSGLPGQGAYEQYF. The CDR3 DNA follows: TGTGCCAGCAGTGGGCTTCCGGGACAGGGGGCTTACGAGCAGTACTTC.

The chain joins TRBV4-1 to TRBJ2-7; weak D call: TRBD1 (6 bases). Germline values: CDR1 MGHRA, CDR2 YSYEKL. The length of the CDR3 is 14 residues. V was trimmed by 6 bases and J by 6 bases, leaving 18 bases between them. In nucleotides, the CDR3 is TGCGCCAGCAGAGGGGGAATCGGTGGTTTCGAGCAGTACTTC. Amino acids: CASRGGIGGFEQYF.

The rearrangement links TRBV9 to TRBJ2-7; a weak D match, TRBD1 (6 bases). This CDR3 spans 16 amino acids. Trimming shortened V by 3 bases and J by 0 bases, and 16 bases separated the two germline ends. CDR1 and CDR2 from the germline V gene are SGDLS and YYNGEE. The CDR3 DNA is TGTGCCAGCAGCGACTCAAAGACGGACAGCTCCTACGAGCAGTACTTC. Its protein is CASSDSKTDSSYEQYF.